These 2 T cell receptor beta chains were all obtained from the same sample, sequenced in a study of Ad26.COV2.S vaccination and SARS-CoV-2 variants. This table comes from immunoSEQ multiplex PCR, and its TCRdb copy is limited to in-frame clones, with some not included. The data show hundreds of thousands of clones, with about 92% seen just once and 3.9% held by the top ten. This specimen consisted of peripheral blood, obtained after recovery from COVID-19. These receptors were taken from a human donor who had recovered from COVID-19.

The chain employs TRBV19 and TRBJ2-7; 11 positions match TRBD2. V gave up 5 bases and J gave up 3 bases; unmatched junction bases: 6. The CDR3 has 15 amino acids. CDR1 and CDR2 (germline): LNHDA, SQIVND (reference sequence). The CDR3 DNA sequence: TGTGCCAGTAGTCCAACTAGCGGGGGATTCTACGAGCAGTACTTC. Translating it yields CASSPTSGGFYEQYF.

In DNA, the CDR3 is TGTGCCAGCAGCAGTGGGGACTCAGAGACCCAGTACTTC. Its protein is CASSSGDSETQYF. The chain recombines TRBV9 with TRBJ2-5; the D gene is possibly TRBD2 (6 bases). The CDR3 has 13 residues. V was shortened by 4 bases and J by 4 bases, with 11 bases between the two germline ends. Germline V gives CDR1 SGDLS, CDR2 YYNGEE.